The 3 T cell receptor beta chains below come from one sample, sequenced in a study of blood T cell repertoires in COVID-19 (dated by TCRdb to about 2020). The library was made by the immunoSEQ multiplex PCR assay. Drawn from immuneACCESS, this table holds only the in-frame rearrangements with V and J called that TCRdb kept. Clones are partly lost; checked studies trace under half to an unresolved V gene and leave the rest unexplained. For this sample there are about 140,000 clones; just under 85% appear just once. The top ten clonotypes cover roughly 3.5% of the sample. Material for sequencing was PBMCs or T cells enriched from blood (not recorded which). The receptors come from a woman aged 45-60 years with acute COVID-19.

The gene calls are TRBV24-1 and TRBJ2-2; D is unresolved. Germline V gene sequence: CDR1 KGHDR, CDR2 SFDVKD. The CDR3 sequence is 13 residues long. V was cut by 3 bases and J by 2 bases, with 3 bases left in between. In DNA form, the CDR3 reads TGTGCCACCAGTGATCAAAACACCGGGGAGCTGTTTTTT. Translation gives CATSDQNTGELFF.

The chain combines TRBV5-1 with TRBJ2-3; tentatively, D is TRBD2 (7 bases). This CDR3 spans 17 amino acids. Looked up from germline, CDR1 is SGHRS and CDR2 is YFSETQ. The V end lost 1 base, the J end lost 0 bases, and 15 bases lay between the germline ends. The CDR3 DNA follows: TGCGCCAGCAGCTTGTGGGGGGGCGCAAGCAGCACAGATACGCAGTATTTT. It specifies CASSLWGGASSTDTQYF.

The chain employs TRBV10-3 and TRBJ1-6, with 10 bases aligning to TRBD1. The length of the CDR3 is 14 residues. Trimming took 6 bases from V and 10 from J; bases not matched to a gene: 6. Germline V lookup: CDR1 ENHRY, CDR2 SYGVKD. CDR3 sequence: CAIRTGTGESPLHF. In DNA form, the CDR3 reads TGTGCCATCAGGACCGGGACAGGGGAATCACCCCTCCACTTT.